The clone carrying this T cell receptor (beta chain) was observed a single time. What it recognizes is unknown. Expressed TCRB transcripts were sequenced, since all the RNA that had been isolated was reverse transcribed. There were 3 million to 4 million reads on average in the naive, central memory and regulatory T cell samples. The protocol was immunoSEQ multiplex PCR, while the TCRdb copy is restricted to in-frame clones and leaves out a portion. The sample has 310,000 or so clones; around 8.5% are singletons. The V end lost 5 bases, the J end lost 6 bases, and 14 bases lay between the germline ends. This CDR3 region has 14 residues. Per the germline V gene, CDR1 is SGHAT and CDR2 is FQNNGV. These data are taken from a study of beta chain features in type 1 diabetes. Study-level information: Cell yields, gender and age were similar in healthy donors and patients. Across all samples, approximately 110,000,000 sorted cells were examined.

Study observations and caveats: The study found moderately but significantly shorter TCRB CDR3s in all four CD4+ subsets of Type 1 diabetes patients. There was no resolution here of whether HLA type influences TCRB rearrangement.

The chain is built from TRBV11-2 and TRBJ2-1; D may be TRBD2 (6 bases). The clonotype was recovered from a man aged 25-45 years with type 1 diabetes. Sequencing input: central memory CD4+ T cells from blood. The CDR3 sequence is CASSRLTSPNEQFF. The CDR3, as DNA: TGTGCCAGCAGCCGATTGACTAGTCCCAATGAGCAGTTCTTC.